Reported below is one T cell receptor beta chain. This sample was included in a study of blood T cell repertoires in COVID-19. The germline CDR1 and CDR2 sequences are MNHNY and SVGAGI (reference sequence). The trim removed 2 bases at V and 4 bases at J, leaving 4 bases unmatched. The CDR3 totals 15 residues. Generated by immunoSEQ multiplex PCR, the TCRdb table keeps only in-frame clones and is missing some. The sample carries 250,000 to 350,000 clones, roughly nine tenths recorded once. This sequence originates from a woman between 25 and 40 years old with COVID-19, enrolled during active disease. The V call is TRBV6-6, the J call TRBJ2-1, with 8 bases lining up with TRBD1. The sequenced sample consisted of peripheral blood. In DNA form, the CDR3 reads TGTGCCAGCAGTTACCCCGGGACAGGTTACAATGAGCAGTTCTTC. Protein product: CASSYPGTGYNEQFF.